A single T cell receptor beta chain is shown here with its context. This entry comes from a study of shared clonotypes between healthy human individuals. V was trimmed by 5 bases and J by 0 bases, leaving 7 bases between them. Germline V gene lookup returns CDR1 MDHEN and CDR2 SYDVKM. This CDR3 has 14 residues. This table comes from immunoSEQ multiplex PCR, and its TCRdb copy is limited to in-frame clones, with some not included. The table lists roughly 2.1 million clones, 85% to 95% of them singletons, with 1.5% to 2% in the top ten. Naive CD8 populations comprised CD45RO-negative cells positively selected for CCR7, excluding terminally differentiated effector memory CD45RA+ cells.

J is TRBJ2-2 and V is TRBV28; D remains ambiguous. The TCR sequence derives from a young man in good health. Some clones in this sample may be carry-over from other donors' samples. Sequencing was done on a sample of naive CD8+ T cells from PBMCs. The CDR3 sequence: CASSSSANTGELFF. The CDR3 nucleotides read TGTGCCAGCAGTAGCAGCGCGAACACCGGGGAGCTGTTTTTT.